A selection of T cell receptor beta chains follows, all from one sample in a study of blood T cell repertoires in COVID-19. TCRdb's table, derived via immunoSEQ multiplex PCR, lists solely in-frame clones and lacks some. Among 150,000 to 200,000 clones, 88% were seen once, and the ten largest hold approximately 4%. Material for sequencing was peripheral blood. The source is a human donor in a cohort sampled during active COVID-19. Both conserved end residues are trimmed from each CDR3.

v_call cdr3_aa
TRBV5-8 ASSSVINYGYT
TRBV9 ASSPQSNEQF
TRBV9 ASTEGLGGYEQY
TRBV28 ASTMGGTGVLNLH
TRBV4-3 ASSQTGTDTQY
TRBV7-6 ASSLGGRIAGELF
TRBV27 ARRWLAGLYEQY
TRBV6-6 ASSSRVEKLF
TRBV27 ASSGTGAVGNYGYT
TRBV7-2 ASSLSGREAF
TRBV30 AWSGGQGGGNTEAF
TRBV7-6 ASSLGNGRLAGVEQETQY
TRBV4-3 ASSQDLTSGSHSYNEQF
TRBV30 AWSATKNTGELF
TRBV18 ASSPNDRVGQETQY
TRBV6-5 ASSYAGQGKEQY
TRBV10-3 AIRGLADNNEQF
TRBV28 ASSPLLAASYEQY
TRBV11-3 ASSLGTSGSYNEQF
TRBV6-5 ASRLAGMYEQY
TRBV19 ASSRLQGIGGYT
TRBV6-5 ASRSPGSPLH
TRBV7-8 ASSPRDLGEKLF
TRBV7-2 ASSSHGAGGPYEQF
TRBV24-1 AKVVDDCTDTQY
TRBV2 ASRREGLSEAF
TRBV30 AWSIGGTETQY
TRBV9 ASSQTSGTQETQY
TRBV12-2 ASRLRAPGNTIY
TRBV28 ASSGLADTGELF
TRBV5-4 ASSTGLAGDEQF
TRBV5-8 ASSWGQFIDLNSPLH
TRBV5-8 ASSLGGLVGTGELF
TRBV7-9 ASSSYTGYEQY
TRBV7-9 ASSFGDDYLRGTGELF
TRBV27 ASNPRSGQPQH
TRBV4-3 ASSPQGSDNEKLF